This TCR beta chain was profiled in a study of blood T cells in healthy people across ages. As to this clonotype: Its antigen is unknown.

The donors, all healthy, were Caucasians living in Russia, aged 6 to 90. About 10 milliliters of peripheral blood were drawn from each donor into EDTA-treated tubes. Study results and caveats: What prevented conclusive comparison of naive and antigen-experienced cells was that PBMCs were unsorted.

Then a second PCR, running roughly 7 to 11 cycles, was carried out with a sample-barcoded 5' primer and a J-beta primer mix. Template switching added a 12-random-nucleotide identifier to every cDNA molecule. Each CDR3 protein gets one entry after TCRdb re-called the 5' RACE reads with MiXCR. Counted here are some 1.8 million distinct CDR3 sequences, about 39% occurring once; the ten biggest clones make up approximately 22%. Per germline, CDR1 SGHNT and CDR2 YENEEA. With V trimmed by 2 bases and J by 10 bases, 14 bases remained unmatched. This CDR3 spans 16 amino acids. The clonotype comes from a human donor in good health. The sample taken for sequencing was blood. V is TRBV11-3 and J is TRBJ2-1; 7 bases align to TRBD2. The CDR3 sequence: CASSLQGGGEPREQFF. DNA of the CDR3: TGTGCCAGCAGCTTACAGGGCGGGGGTGAACCGCGCGAGCAGTTCTTC.